This TCR beta chain was sequenced in a study of blood T cell repertoires in COVID-19. Overall study: Samples of COVID-19 (acute and convalescent) were obtained from the United States, Italy and Spain.

V was pared by 5 bases and J by 4 bases, with 4 bases of the junction left unmatched. There are 14 residues in the CDR3. Per the germline V gene, CDR1 is LNHDA and CDR2 is SQIVND (reference sequence). Original methodology: For nucleated cells, counts were estimated from reference gene primer amplification. Using immunoSEQ multiplex PCR, the repertoire was profiled, and TCRdb retains in-frame clones only, with some absent. V and J calls and clone size follow that table, whereas D and trimming were derived from the DNA. The top ten clones hold over 1% of a sample with just under 300,000 clones, more than 75% of them seen once.

Sequenced material: peripheral blood. The receptor comes from a man aged 70-80 years with acute or convalescent COVID-19. This chain connects TRBV19 to TRBJ1-5; 8 bases line up with TRBD1. This CDR3 reads CASSPGGRNQPQHF. The CDR3 DNA reads as TGTGCCAGTAGTCCAGGGGGCAGGAATCAGCCCCAGCATTTT.